Described below is a single T cell receptor (beta chain) sequence and its context. Reverse transcription of about 0.5 to 1 ug RNA was carried out with random hexamers. One entry per CDR3 protein results from TCRdb running MiXCR on the immunoSEQ multiplex PCR reads. The data show some 160,000 distinct CDR3 sequences, about 95% seen once. This record belongs to a study of CD8 T cells in Susac syndrome. CDR1 and CDR2 from the germline V gene are SQVTM and ANQGSEA. V lost 7 bases to trimming and J lost 2 bases, with 14 bases between them. The CDR3 is 14 amino acids. The sequencing input was CD8+ T cells from PBMCs. The origin of this receptor is a human donor with multiple sclerosis. The gene calls are TRBV29-1 and TRBJ1-4, with D hard to call. Here the CDR3 reads CSARIPATNEKLFF. The CDR3 bases are TGCAGCGCCCGGATCCCGGCGACTAATGAAAAACTGTTTTTT.